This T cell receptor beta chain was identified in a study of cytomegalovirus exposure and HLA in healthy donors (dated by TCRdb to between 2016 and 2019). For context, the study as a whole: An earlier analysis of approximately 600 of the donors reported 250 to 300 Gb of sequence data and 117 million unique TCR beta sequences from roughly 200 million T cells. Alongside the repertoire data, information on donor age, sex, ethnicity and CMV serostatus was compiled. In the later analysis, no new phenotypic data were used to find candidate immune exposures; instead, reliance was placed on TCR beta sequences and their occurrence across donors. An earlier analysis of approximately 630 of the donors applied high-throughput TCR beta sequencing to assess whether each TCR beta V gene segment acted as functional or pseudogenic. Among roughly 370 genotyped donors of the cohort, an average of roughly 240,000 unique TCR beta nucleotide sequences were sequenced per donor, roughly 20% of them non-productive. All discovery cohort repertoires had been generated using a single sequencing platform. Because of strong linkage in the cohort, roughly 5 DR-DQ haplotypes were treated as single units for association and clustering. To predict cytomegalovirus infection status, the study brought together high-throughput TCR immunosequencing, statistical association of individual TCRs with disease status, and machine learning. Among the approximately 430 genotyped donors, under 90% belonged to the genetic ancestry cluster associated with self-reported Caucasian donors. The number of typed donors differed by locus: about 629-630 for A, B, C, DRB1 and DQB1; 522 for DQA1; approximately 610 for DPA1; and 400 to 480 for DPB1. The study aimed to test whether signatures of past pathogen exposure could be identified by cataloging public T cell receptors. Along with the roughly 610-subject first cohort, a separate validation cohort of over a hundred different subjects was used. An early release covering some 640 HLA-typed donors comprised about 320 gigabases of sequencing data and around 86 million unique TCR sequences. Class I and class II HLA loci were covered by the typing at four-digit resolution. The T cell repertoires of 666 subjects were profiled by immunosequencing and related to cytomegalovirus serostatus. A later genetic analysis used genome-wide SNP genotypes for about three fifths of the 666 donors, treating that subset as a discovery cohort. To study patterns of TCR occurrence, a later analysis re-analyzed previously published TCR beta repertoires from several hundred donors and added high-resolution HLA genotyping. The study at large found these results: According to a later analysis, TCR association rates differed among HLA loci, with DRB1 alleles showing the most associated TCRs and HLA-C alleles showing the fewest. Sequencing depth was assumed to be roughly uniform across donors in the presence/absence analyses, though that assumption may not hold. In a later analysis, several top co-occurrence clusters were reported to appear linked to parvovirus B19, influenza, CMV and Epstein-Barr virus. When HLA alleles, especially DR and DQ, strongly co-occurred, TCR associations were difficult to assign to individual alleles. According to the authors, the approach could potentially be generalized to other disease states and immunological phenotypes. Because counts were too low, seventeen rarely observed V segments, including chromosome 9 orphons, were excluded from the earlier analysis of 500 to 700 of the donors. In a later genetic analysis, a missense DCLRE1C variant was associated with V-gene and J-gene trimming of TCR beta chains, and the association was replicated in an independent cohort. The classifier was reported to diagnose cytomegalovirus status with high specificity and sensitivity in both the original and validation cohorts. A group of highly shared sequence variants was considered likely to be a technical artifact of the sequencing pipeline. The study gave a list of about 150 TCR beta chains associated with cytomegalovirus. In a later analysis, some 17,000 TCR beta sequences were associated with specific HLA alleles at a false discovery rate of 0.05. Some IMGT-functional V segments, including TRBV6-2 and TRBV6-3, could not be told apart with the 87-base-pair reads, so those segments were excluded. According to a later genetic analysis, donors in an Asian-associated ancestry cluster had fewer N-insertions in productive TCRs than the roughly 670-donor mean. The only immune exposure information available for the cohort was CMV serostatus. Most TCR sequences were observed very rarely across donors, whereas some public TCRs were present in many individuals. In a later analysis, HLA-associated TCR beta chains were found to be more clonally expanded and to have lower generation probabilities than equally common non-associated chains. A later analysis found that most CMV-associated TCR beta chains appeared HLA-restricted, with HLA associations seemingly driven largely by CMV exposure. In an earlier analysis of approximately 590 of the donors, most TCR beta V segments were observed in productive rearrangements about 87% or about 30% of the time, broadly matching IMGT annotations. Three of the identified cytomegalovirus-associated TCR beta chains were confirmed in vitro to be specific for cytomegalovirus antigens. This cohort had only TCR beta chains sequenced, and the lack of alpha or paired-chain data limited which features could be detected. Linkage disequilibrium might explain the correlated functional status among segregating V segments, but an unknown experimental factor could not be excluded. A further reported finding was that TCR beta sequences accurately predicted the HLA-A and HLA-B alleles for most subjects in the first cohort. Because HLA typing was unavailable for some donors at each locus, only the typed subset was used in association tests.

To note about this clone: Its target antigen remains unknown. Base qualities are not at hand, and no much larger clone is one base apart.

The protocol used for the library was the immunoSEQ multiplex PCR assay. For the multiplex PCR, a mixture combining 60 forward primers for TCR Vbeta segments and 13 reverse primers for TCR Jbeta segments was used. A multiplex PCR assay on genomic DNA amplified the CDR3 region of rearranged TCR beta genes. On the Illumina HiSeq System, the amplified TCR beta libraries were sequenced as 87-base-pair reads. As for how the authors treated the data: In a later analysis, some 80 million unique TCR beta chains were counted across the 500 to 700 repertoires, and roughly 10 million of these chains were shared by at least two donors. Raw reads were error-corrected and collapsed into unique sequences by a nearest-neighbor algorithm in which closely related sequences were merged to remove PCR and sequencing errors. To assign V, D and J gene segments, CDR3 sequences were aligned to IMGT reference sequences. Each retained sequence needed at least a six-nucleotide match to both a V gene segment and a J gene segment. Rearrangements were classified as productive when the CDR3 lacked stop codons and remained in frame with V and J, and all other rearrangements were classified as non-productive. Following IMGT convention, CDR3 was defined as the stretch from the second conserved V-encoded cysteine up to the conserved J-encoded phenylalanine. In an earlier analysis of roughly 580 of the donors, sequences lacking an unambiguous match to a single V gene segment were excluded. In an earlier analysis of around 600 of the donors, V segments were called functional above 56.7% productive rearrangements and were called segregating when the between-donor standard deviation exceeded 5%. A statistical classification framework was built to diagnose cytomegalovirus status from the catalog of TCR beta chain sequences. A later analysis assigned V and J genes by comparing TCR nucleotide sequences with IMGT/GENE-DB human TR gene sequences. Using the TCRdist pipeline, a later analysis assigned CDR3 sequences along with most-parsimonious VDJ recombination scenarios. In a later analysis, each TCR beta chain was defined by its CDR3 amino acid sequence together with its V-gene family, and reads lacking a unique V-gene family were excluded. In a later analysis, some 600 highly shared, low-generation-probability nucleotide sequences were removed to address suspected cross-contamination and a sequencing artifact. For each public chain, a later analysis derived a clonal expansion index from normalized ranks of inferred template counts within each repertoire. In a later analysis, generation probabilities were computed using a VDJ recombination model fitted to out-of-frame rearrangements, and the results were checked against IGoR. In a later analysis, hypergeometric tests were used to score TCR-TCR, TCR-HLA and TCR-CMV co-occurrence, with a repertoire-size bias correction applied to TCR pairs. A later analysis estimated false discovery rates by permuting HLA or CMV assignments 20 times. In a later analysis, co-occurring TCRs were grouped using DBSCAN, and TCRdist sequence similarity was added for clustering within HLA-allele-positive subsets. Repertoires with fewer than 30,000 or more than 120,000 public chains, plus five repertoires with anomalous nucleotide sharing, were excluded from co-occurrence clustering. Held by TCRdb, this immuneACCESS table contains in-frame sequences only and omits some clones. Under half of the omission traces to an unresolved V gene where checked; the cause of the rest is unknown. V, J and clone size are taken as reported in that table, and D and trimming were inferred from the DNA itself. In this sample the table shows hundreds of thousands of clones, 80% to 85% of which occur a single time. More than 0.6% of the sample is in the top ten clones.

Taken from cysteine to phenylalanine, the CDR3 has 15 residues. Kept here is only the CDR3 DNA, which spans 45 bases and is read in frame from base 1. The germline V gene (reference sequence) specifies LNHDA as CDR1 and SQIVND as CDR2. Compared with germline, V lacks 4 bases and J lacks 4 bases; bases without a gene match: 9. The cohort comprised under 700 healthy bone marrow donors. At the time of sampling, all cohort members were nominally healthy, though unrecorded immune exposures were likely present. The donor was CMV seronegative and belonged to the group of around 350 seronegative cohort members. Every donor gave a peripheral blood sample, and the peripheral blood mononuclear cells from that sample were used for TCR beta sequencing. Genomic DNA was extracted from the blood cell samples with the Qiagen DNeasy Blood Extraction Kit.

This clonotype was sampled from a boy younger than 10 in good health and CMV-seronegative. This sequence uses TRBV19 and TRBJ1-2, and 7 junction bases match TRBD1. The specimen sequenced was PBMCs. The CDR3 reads CASSTTRTGVYGYTF. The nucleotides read TGTGCCAGTAGTACGACCCGGACAGGAGTCTATGGCTACACCTTC.